Following are 21 T cell receptor beta chains from one sample sequenced in a study of beta chain features in type 1 diabetes. Every isolated RNA sample was fully reverse transcribed, so sequencing captured expressed TCRB transcripts. The assay was immunoSEQ multiplex PCR, and TCRdb's table has in-frame clones only and misses some. The data show approximately 140,000 clones, 40% to 60% seen once. The sequenced sample was Tregs from blood. Every receptor here comes from a man between 18 and 35 years old in good health.

This clone was seen only a few times. The chain couples TRBV6-5 to TRBJ1-2, with 7 bases fitting TRBD1. CDR3 size: 13 residues. V lost 0 bases and J lost 8; bases outside the gene matches: 3. Germline V gene sequence: CDR1 MNHEY, CDR2 SVGAGI. CDR3 sequence reads: CASSYSRGLGYTF. Here the CDR3 DNA reads TGTGCCAGCAGTTACTCGAGGGGGCTAGGCTACACCTTC.

This clone occurred a few times. The V gene is TRBV7-9, the J gene TRBJ2-1, with a possible D match to TRBD1 (6 bases). The germline CDR1 and CDR2 sequences are SEHNR and FQNEAQ (reference sequence). Trimming cost V 8 bases and J 6 bases, with 17 bases left between them. This CDR3 is built from 14 residues. The CDR3 sequence is CASSKEGVGNEQFF. CDR3 coding DNA: TGTGCCAGCTCGAAAGAGGGGGTGGGCAATGAGCAGTTCTTC.

In its sample, this clone was seen a few times. The chain recombines TRBV2 with TRBJ2-5, with TRBD2 identical over 7 bases. The CDR3 length is 15 residues. Germline V CDR1 and CDR2: SNHLY, FYNNEI. J was trimmed by 4 bases and V by 1 base; bases with no gene match: 6. The CDR3 DNA follows: TGTGCCAGCAGTGAAGGTTTTAGGGAGGGAGAGACCCAGTACTTC. It translates to CASSEGFREGETQYF.

V usage is TRBV2 and J usage is TRBJ2-7; D may be TRBD2 (7 bases). V lost 11 bases and J lost 3, with 17 bases in between. The germline CDR1 and CDR2 sequences are SNHLY and FYNNEI. This CDR3 has 13 residues. In DNA form, the CDR3 reads TGTGCCGGAAGGGAGGGGGGTGGCTACGAGCAGTACTTC. The encoded protein is CAGREGGGYEQYF.

The chain carries TRBV7-8 and TRBJ2-5, with D possibly TRBD2 on 6 matching bases. V was trimmed by 7 bases and J by 4 bases, leaving 19 bases between them. Germline V gene sequence: CDR1 SGHVS, CDR2 FQNEAQ. The CDR3 has 15 residues. The CDR3 spells CASTPAGPPGETQYF. In DNA, the CDR3 is TGTGCCAGCACCCCTGCGGGGCCCCCGGGAGAGACCCAGTACTTC.

In its sample, this clone was seen a few times. The chain recombines TRBV15 with TRBJ2-5; 13 bases are a match to TRBD2. The junction had 8 bases not matched to a gene; V was cut back by 5 bases and J by 5 bases. Per germline, CDR1 LNHNV and CDR2 YYDKDF (reference sequence). This CDR3 region has 16 residues. In DNA form, the CDR3 reads TGTGCCACCAGCGGTTGGACTAGCGGGGGTCGGGAGACCCAGTACTTC. It codes for CATSGWTSGGRETQYF.

This clone was observed a single time. This rearrangement joins TRBV4-2 to TRBJ2-5; 14 bases fit TRBD2. From germline, CDR1 is LGHNA and CDR2 YNFKEQ. This CDR3 region has 20 residues. V trimming: 3 bases; J trimming: 1 base; junction bases outside the gene matches: 13. The CDR3 region has the DNA TGTGCCAGCAGCCAGTCGGGGGGGACTAGCGGGGGTGGCCCCCAAGAGACCCAGTACTTC. Translating it yields CASSQSGGTSGGGPQETQYF.

The chain joins TRBV28 to TRBJ2-5; possible D gene TRBD1, 6 bases. The last part of the DNA fits TRBJ2-7 better; the J call may be wrong. This CDR3 has 17 residues. Germline CDR1 and CDR2: MDHEN and SYDVKM. CDR3 residues: CASRPWISDSFSYEQYF. In DNA, the CDR3 is TGTGCCAGCAGACCCTGGATCTCGGACAGCTTCTCCTACGAGCAGTACTTC.

The CDR3 nucleotides read TGTGCCAGCAGCTTAACTCAGGGGGGAGCCTATGGCTACACCTTC. Amino acid sequence: CASSLTQGGAYGYTF. The chain couples TRBV7-3 to TRBJ1-2; TRBD1 matches at 7 bases. In germline, CDR1 is SGHTA, CDR2 FQGTGA. The CDR3 is 15 amino acids. V trimming: 0 bases; J trimming: 4 bases; junction bases outside the gene matches: 5.

V and J are TRBV5-1 and TRBJ2-5, with TRBD1 identical over 7 bases. Germline V CDR1 and CDR2: SGHRS, YFSETQ. The CDR3 has 14 residues. V lost 4 bases and J lost 7; bases outside the gene matches: 10. In DNA, the CDR3 is TGCGCCAGCAGCCCGGGACAGCTTCAGGGGACCCAGTACTTC. Translating gives CASSPGQLQGTQYF.

The chain links TRBV4-3 to TRBJ2-2; D might be TRBD2 (7 bases). CDR1 and CDR2 from the germline V gene are LGHNA and YSLEER. The CDR3 is made up of 16 amino acids. Trimming pared 0 bases from V and 4 bases from J, leaving 12 bases between. The CDR3 DNA reads TGCGCCAGCAGCCAAGAGGGGGGGCTGGGCACCGGGGAGCTGTTTTTT. The encoded protein is CASSQEGGLGTGELFF.

Only a few counts were recorded for this clone. V is TRBV19 and J is TRBJ2-7, with a weak D call TRBD1 (6 bases). V lost 9 bases and J lost 6, with 18 bases in between. The CDR3 is made up of 13 amino acids. Germline CDR1 is LNHDA and CDR2 is SQIVND (reference sequence). This CDR3 is CARPHRAGLEQYF. CDR3 coding DNA: TGTGCCAGGCCCCACAGGGCGGGTCTCGAGCAGTACTTC.

This clone occurred a few times. This sequence joins TRBV5-1 and TRBJ2-5, with D perhaps matching TRBD1 (7 bases). The DNA matches TRBJ2-7 better at its end, which makes the J call doubtful. CDR1 SGHRS and CDR2 YFSETQ come from the germline V gene. The CDR3 is made up of 14 amino acids. CDR3 amino acids: CASSLARGDYEQYF. CDR3 sequence (DNA): TGCGCCAGCAGCTTGGCCAGGGGGGATTACGAGCAGTACTTC.

This chain links TRBV5-4 with TRBJ2-2; possibly TRBD2 for D (5 bases). V gave up 5 bases and J gave up 6 bases, with 8 bases separating them. The V gene's germline CDR1 is SGHNT and CDR2 YYREEE (reference sequence). This CDR3 spans 12 amino acids. The CDR3 coding sequence is TGTGCCAGCAGACTAGACTCCGGGGAGCTGTTTTTT. It is translated as CASRLDSGELFF.

The chain is built from TRBV11-2 and TRBJ2-2; 10 nucleotides align to TRBD2. The CDR3 totals 13 residues. Trimming at V came to 8 bases and at J to 4 bases, leaving 1 base not matched to a gene. Germline-derived CDR1 and CDR2 are SGHAT and FQNNGV. The CDR3 reads CASLAGVTGELFF. The CDR3 bases are TGTGCCAGCCTAGCGGGGGTCACCGGGGAGCTGTTTTTT. Full variable domain (missing parts from reference TRBV11-2 and TRBJ2-2): EAGVAQSPRYKIIEKRQSVAFWCNPISGHATLYWYQQILGQGPKLLIQFQNNGVVDDSQLPKDRFSAERLKGVDSTLKIQPAKLEDSAVYLCASLAGVTGELFFGEGSRLTVL.

This clone came up a few times. The CDR3 sequence is CASSPRRARNYGYTF. In DNA, the CDR3 is TGTGCCAGCAGCCCTCGGAGGGCCAGGAACTATGGCTACACCTTC. The chain carries TRBV7-2 and TRBJ1-2, with D hard to call. The length of the CDR3 is 15 residues. V lost 5 bases and J 2 bases, leaving 15 bases between the germline ends. The germline V gene encodes CDR1 SGHTA and CDR2 FQGNSA.

The rearrangement links TRBV28 to TRBJ2-1; TRBD2 matches at 12 bases. The CDR3 is made up of 17 amino acids. Trimming at V came to 3 bases and at J to 5 bases, leaving 8 bases not matched to a gene. The V gene's germline CDR1 is MDHEN and CDR2 SYDVKM. CDR3 in DNA: TGTGCCAGCAGTTTGGTTCTAGCGGGGGGGCCACACAATGAGCAGTTCTTC. Encoded protein: CASSLVLAGGPHNEQFF.

This clone was counted a few times. The rearrangement uses TRBV27 and TRBJ2-1; a weak D match, TRBD1 (6 bases). Germline CDR1 is MNHEY and CDR2 is SMNVEV (reference sequence). V lost 6 bases to trimming and J lost 4 bases, with 13 bases between them. CDR3 size: 14 residues. Here the CDR3 DNA reads TGTGCCAGCAGCCAAGGGGGTCGGTACAATGAGCAGTTCTTC. It codes for CASSQGGRYNEQFF.

V is TRBV5-1 and J is TRBJ2-3; 9 bases are a match to TRBD2. The CDR3 consists of 19 residues. V was clipped by 1 base and J by 0 bases; unmatched bases: 12. Germline V CDR1 and CDR2: SGHRS, YFSETQ. The CDR3 DNA is TGCGCCAGCAGCTTGCCCCGAGCGGGGGGTTTTACTAGCACAGATACGCAGTATTTT. Translated, it gives CASSLPRAGGFTSTDTQYF.

V and J are TRBV28 and TRBJ1-2; 10 bases are a match to TRBD1. Looked up from germline, CDR1 is MDHEN and CDR2 is SYDVKM. CDR3 size: 15 residues. The V gene end was trimmed by 3 bases and the J gene end by 5 bases; junction bases not matched to a gene: 6. CDR3 protein: CASSFGDRGWYGYTF. The CDR3 DNA sequence: TGTGCCAGCAGTTTTGGGGACAGGGGCTGGTATGGCTACACCTTC.

This clone was counted a few times. The rearrangement links TRBV5-1 to TRBJ2-7; 10 positions match TRBD1. The CDR3 is made up of 15 amino acids. V gave up 1 base and J gave up 9 bases; unmatched junction bases: 10. Germline V lookup: CDR1 SGHRS, CDR2 YFSETQ. CDR3 DNA sequence: TGCGCCAGCAGCTTGAATGAGGGACAGGGGAGCGGGCAGTACTTC. Its translation is CASSLNEGQGSGQYF.